The present TCR beta chain was sequenced within a study of regulatory T cells in long-lasting Graves disease. Looked up from germline, CDR1 is MNHEY and CDR2 is SVGEGT. The V and J ends lost 2 bases and 0 bases respectively, with 10 bases between them. The CDR3 sequence is 15 residues long. Construction of TCR beta libraries relied on iRepertoire HTBI primers and on Arm-PCR targeting CDR3 regions. TCRdb ran MiXCR on the multiplex PCR reads and lists one entry per CDR3 protein. The table records about 540,000 distinct CDR3 sequences, 13% of them present only once. The time point was: newly diagnosed GD, antithyroid drugs for less than 3 months. TCR sequences were obtained from RNA taken from PBMCs. Only a few counts were recorded for this clonotype. These data were also reused for a study on T cells in Graves' hyperthyroidism and ophthalmopathy.

This TCR derives from a man aged 30 to 39 with Graves disease. The V call is TRBV6-2 or TRBV6-3, the J call TRBJ1-1, with D tentatively TRBD1 (5 bases). The sequences come from peripheral blood mononuclear cells (PBMCs), collected at new diagnosis, from a patient treated with antithyroid drugs. This CDR3 reads CASSYEGLVNTEAFF. The CDR3 DNA sequence: TGTGCCAGCAGTTACGAGGGACTCGTGAACACTGAAGCTTTCTTT.